Listed below are T cell receptor beta chains from one sample, sequenced in a study of immune characterization of retroperitoneal liposarcoma. TCRdb called the PCR reads again in MiXCR, with one record for every CDR3 protein. The sample has some 9,300 distinct CDR3 sequences, less than 40% seen once. Material: tumor tissue. Source of these receptors: a male donor with retroperitoneal liposarcoma. Both conserved end residues are part of each CDR3. The order of the fields is clone size, D gene, J gene, V gene, CDR3 protein, CDR3 DNA. A D gene is named only where the DNA matches it firmly. Size values are once, few and many counts, or a class for expanded clones, and some rows have none.

medium-sized TRBD1 TRBJ2-3 TRBV11-3 CASSSGTGAGDTQYF TGTGCCAGCAGCTCGGGGACAGGGGCTGGGGATACGCAGTATTTT
medium-sized NA TRBJ2-1 TRBV6-1 CASRVDRSVSNEQFF TGTGCCAGCAGGGTGGACAGATCTGTTTCAAATGAGCAGTTCTTC
NA TRBD1 TRBJ2-7 TRBV12-3/TRBV12-4 CASSSRQGVNEQYF TGTGCCAGCAGTTCCCGACAGGGGGTCAATGAGCAGTACTTC
medium-sized NA TRBJ2-3 TRBV11-3 CASSRGLGGADTQYF TGTGCCAGCAGCCGCGGGTTAGGGGGGGCAGATACGCAGTATTTT
NA NA TRBJ2-1 TRBV27 CASTLGGRGDEQFF TGTGCCAGCACCCTGGGGGGAAGAGGGGACGAGCAGTTCTTC
NA TRBD1 TRBJ2-5 TRBV6-1 CASRQGVVETQYF TGTGCCAGCAGACAGGGGGTGGTCGAGACCCAGTACTTC
NA NA TRBJ2-7 TRBV6-6 CASSYSNGPYHNEQYF TGTGCCAGCAGTTACTCGAATGGACCTTACCACAATGAGCAGTACTTC
NA NA TRBJ2-1 TRBV6-1 CASSVYKETQFF TGTGCCAGCAGTGTTTACAAAGAGACCCAGTTCTTC
few TRBD2 TRBJ2-5 TRBV27 CASSSLSGTSGGARETQYF TGTGCCAGCAGTTCCCTTTCCGGGACTAGCGGGGGGGCCAGAGAGACCCAGTACTTC
once TRBD1 TRBJ1-1 TRBV6-5 CASMDRGLNTEAFF TGTGCCAGTATGGACAGGGGGTTAAACACTGAAGCTTTCTTT
NA NA TRBJ2-1 TRBV7-3 CASSLRGGALRNEQFF TGTGCCAGCAGCTTAAGGGGGGGGGCGTTGAGGAATGAGCAGTTCTTC
NA NA TRBJ2-5 TRBV6-2/TRBV6-3 CASTHNRPGRANF TGTGCCAGCACCCATAATCGACCGGGTAGAGCGAACTTC
medium-sized TRBD1 TRBJ2-7 TRBV6-1 CASSPWDRVSYEQYF TGTGCCAGCTCCCCCTGGGACAGGGTGTCCTACGAGCAGTACTTC
few NA TRBJ2-3 TRBV6-2/TRBV6-3 CASSYGPLRFF TGTGCCAGCAGTTACGGGCCACTGAGGTTCTTT
NA NA TRBJ2-3 TRBV6-5 CASSPHVGTSTDTQYF TGTGCCAGCAGTCCCCATGTGGGGACTAGCACAGATACGCAGTATTTT
many TRBD2 TRBJ2-4 TRBV7-2 CASSLSAGVTKNIQYF TGTGCCAGCAGCTTGTCTGCGGGAGTTACCAAAAACATTCAGTACTTC
NA NA TRBJ1-5 TRBV6-1 CASSLQGFSNQPQHF TGTGCCAGCAGTTTACAGGGATTTAGCAATCAGCCCCAGCATTTT
NA TRBD2 TRBJ2-7 TRBV7-6 CASSLEGGSYEQYF TGTGCCAGCAGCTTAGAGGGCGGGAGCTACGAGCAGTACTTC
NA NA TRBJ2-3 TRBV6-5 CASSLQGAETDTQYF TGTGCCAGCAGCCTCCAAGGGGCGGAAACAGATACGCAGTATTTT
few NA TRBJ1-5 TRBV6-1 CASSNQPQHF TGTGCCAGCAGTAATCAGCCCCAGCATTTT
many NA TRBJ2-7 TRBV7-2 CASSISGERYEQYF TGTGCCAGCAGCATATCGGGAGAACGGTACGAGCAGTACTTC
many NA TRBJ2-5 TRBV7-8 CASSSLGGVGRRNEQYF TGTGCCAGCAGCTCCCTAGGGGGTGTAGGACGCAGGAATGAGCAGTACTTC
few NA TRBJ2-1 TRBV11-3 CASSSGHRYEQFF TGTGCCAGCAGCTCTGGACACCGCTACGAGCAGTTCTTC
NA TRBD2 TRBJ2-7 TRBV6-1 CASSPEALAGGSEQYF TGTGCCAGCAGCCCCGAAGCCCTAGCGGGAGGGAGCGAGCAGTACTTC
NA NA TRBJ2-3 TRBV27 CASSFNPLALGADTQYF TGTGCCAGCAGTTTCAACCCTCTAGCGCTTGGGGCAGATACGCAGTATTTT
few TRBD1 TRBJ2-1 TRBV12-3/TRBV12-4 CASSFRGGRGQETQFF TGTGCCAGCAGTTTTAGAGGAGGCAGGGGGCAAGAGACCCAGTTCTTC
NA TRBD2 TRBJ2-7 TRBV6-8 CASSYWGLAGVHEQYF TGTGCCAGCAGTTACTGGGGACTAGCGGGAGTCCACGAGCAGTACTTC
NA NA TRBJ2-6 TRBV6-5 CASSYGISGANVLTF TGTGCCAGCAGTTACGGTATCTCTGGGGCCAACGTCCTGACTTTC
NA NA TRBJ2-5 TRBV10-1 CASSREDPPGYNEQYF TGCGCCAGCAGTCGGGAAGATCCCCCAGGGTACAATGAGCAGTACTTC
NA TRBD2 TRBJ2-7 TRBV6-8 CASSYSTSRELNEQYF TGTGCCAGCAGTTACTCGACTAGCCGCGAACTGAACGAGCAGTACTTC
many NA TRBJ2-1 TRBV7-6 CASSLVSYEQFF TGTGCCAGCAGCTTAGTTTCCTACGAGCAGTTCTTC
many NA TRBJ2-7 TRBV7-2 CASSLEYTSYNEQYF TGTGCCAGCAGCTTAGAATATACCTCCTACAATGAGCAGTACTTC
NA NA TRBJ2-2 TRBV6-2/TRBV6-3 CASRLYTGELFF TGTGCCAGTCGACTCTACACCGGGGAGCTGTTTTTT
NA TRBD1 TRBJ2-7 TRBV10-1 CASSDRTGAYEQYF TGCGCCAGCAGTGACAGGACAGGGGCCTACGAGCAGTACTTC
once TRBD2 TRBJ2-1 TRBV6-1 CASSATSGNYNEQFF TGTGCCAGCAGTGCCACTAGCGGAAACTACAATGAGCAGTTCTTC
NA NA TRBJ2-2 TRBV6-4 CASSQGSNTGELFF TGTGCCAGCAGCCAAGGGAGTAACACCGGGGAGCTGTTTTTT
NA NA TRBJ1-6 TRBV6-1 CATSSPIAGDSPLHF TGTGCCACCAGTAGTCCTATAGCGGGGGACTCACCCCTCCACTTT
NA TRBD2 TRBJ2-1 TRBV6-5 CASSRLAGTNEQFF TGTGCCAGCAGCCGACTAGCGGGGACCAATGAGCAGTTCTTC
NA NA TRBJ2-1 TRBV7-2 CASRSPNSANEQFF TGTGCCAGCAGATCTCCGAATAGCGCGAATGAGCAGTTCTTC
NA NA TRBJ2-5 TRBV4-2 CASSLKEGTETQYF TGTGCCAGCAGCCTTAAGGAGGGGACGGAGACCCAGTACTTC
many NA TRBJ2-5 TRBV6-1 CASTHRDKETQYF TGTGCCAGCACTCACCGGGACAAAGAGACCCAGTACTTC
NA NA TRBJ1-5 TRBV6-6 CASSYSSRNQPQHF TGTGCCAGCAGTTACTCCTCTCGCAATCAGCCCCAGCATTTT
many NA TRBJ2-1 TRBV6-6 CASSYLAESAYNEQFF TGTGCCAGCAGTTACTTGGCTGAGTCGGCTTACAATGAGCAGTTCTTC
few TRBD1 TRBJ1-1 TRBV6-1 CASTSGTGSLGTEAFF TGTGCCAGCACCTCCGGGACAGGGTCTTTGGGCACTGAAGCTTTCTTT
few TRBD2 TRBJ2-3 TRBV12-3/TRBV12-4 CASSLDVGGSTDTQYF TGTGCCAGCAGTTTAGATGTGGGCGGGAGTACAGATACGCAGTATTTT
NA TRBD1 TRBJ2-3 TRBV6-5 CASSYSPGTGTDTQYF TGTGCCAGCAGTTACTCCCCAGGGACAGGGACAGATACGCAGTATTTT
few NA TRBJ1-4 TRBV6-8 CASTDTGEVLGKLFF TGTGCCAGCACCGATACCGGGGAGGTCTTGGGGAAACTGTTTTTT
NA TRBD2 TRBJ2-2 TRBV6-5 CASSSGLAGGHAGELFF TGTGCCAGCAGTTCGGGACTAGCGGGGGGGCACGCCGGGGAGCTGTTTTTT
many NA TRBJ1-6 TRBV6-1 CASSLDAGDNSPLHF TGTGCCAGCAGTCTAGACGCGGGGGATAATTCACCCCTCCACTTT
NA NA TRBJ2-5 TRBV6-6 CASSYSGREEETQYF TGTGCCAGCAGTTACTCGGGCAGGGAGGAGGAGACCCAGTACTTC
many TRBD1 TRBJ2-7 TRBV12-3/TRBV12-4 CASSPQGTAYEQYF TGTGCCAGCAGCCCCCAAGGGACAGCCTACGAGCAGTACTTC
NA NA TRBJ2-3 TRBV12-3/TRBV12-4 CASSFLAGGGPGTQYF TGTGCCAGCAGTTTCTTGGCAGGGGGGGGCCCCGGTACGCAGTATTTT
once NA TRBJ2-3 TRBV7-2 CASSLDSKYDTQYF TGTGCCAGCAGCTTAGATTCGAAGTACGATACGCAGTATTTT
NA TRBD2 TRBJ2-3 TRBV6-2/TRBV6-3 CASSLPAGRGVDTQYF TGTGCCAGCAGTTTACCAGCGGGAAGGGGTGTAGATACGCAGTATTTT
NA TRBD2 TRBJ2-1 TRBV10-1 CASSSPGLAGGSYNEQFF TGCGCCAGCAGTAGCCCCGGACTAGCGGGAGGCTCCTACAATGAGCAGTTCTTC